The rows below give T cell receptor beta chains drawn from one sample of a study of blood T cells in healthy people across ages. One entry per CDR3 protein results from TCRdb running MiXCR on the 5' RACE reads. The data contain approximately 2,000,000 distinct CDR3 sequences, about two fifths of them singletons. Sequenced: blood. The origin of the receptors is a human donor in good health. CDR3s leave out the opening cysteine and the closing phenylalanine or tryptophan. A D gene is named only where the DNA matches it firmly.

v_gene,d_gene,len,CDR3aa
TRBV28,NA,13,ASSPTSRGGSEQY
TRBV6-5,TRBD2,15,ASSYTRPSGGATEQF
TRBV4-2,NA,16,ASSQDSAGEGHHEKLF
TRBV10-3,NA,14,AISGDRSSYNSPLH
TRBV6-1,TRBD2,12,ASRPLAGTDTQY
TRBV7-2,NA,11,ASIPRAGTEAF
TRBV9,TRBD1,11,ASSTATGGEQY
TRBV7-2,NA,13,ASSLVPRDTEKLF
TRBV5-5,TRBD1,13,ASSSQTGLYSPLH
TRBV29-1,TRBD1,15,SVEAGGREGLDTEAF
TRBV15,NA,11,ATSRGVGYEQY
TRBV10-3,NA,13,AISLMPHPNYGYT
TRBV4-3,NA,12,ASSPTLGEDEQF
TRBV7-2,NA,15,ASSSLRLAVGGNEQF
TRBV11-1,TRBD1,12,ASSFQGGGTEAF
TRBV30,NA,13,AWRRDHYSNQPQH
TRBV20-1,NA,10,SASPQGFEQF
TRBV7-2,NA,13,ASSLAMNGVYGYT
TRBV6-5,NA,12,ASSYGLEVYGYT
TRBV7-2,NA,13,ASSLGSYALAEQY
TRBV9,NA,13,ASSVGGGLNNERF
TRBV20-1,NA,11,SASSQVNTEAF
TRBV30,NA,12,AWTPTRMGGELF
TRBV20-1,TRBD1,12,SAGLMGQNYGYT
TRBV7-2,TRBD2,16,ASSLRASGGSSYNEQF
TRBV12-3/TRBV12-4,NA,10,ASSLGQYEQY
TRBV6-2/TRBV6-3,NA,10,ASAAGANVLT
TRBV9,TRBD1,12,ASSPSGTEDTQY
TRBV18,NA,13,TSSPPSTGIYEQY
TRBV12-3/TRBV12-4,NA,12,ASSLLGQYNEQF
TRBV7-2,NA,11,ASSGESSTEAF
TRBV6-5,NA,13,ASSYGTPPSYEQY
TRBV7-2,NA,13,ASSFLGGADQPQH
TRBV5-1,NA,11,ASSPTTSEGYT
TRBV20-1,NA,11,SASKDRNTEAF
TRBV7-3,NA,12,ASSAQVNTGELF
TRBV7-9,NA,11,ASSCRNVETQY
TRBV2,TRBD1,13,ASSVTWTGSNEQF
TRBV4-3,NA,15,ASSQEFGPTYNSPLH
TRBV5-5,TRBD1,14,ASSWGWTGGEETQY
TRBV3-1,NA,13,ASSQDLSGVRGYT
TRBV20-1,TRBD1,14,SASRTIGTEPCEQY
TRBV10-3,TRBD1,13,AISVRKGQGDERY
TRBV27,NA,12,ASSLMGGMQPQH
TRBV29-1,NA,10,SVDLAEETQY
TRBV6-2/TRBV6-3,NA,9,ASSSGHIQY
TRBV10-3,TRBD2,14,AIRDIAGTGVDEQF
TRBV6-2/TRBV6-3,NA,13,ASSLGAAVVLEQF
TRBV3-1,TRBD1,14,ASSPGQGFSSYEQY
TRBV7-2,NA,10,ASSLTAEEAF
TRBV7-2,TRBD1,13,ASSFGQGLYNEQY
TRBV28,NA,11,ASIHPGTGEQF